These 15 T cell receptor beta chains were all obtained from the same sample, sequenced in a study of shared clonotypes between healthy human individuals (TCRdb year 2020). Library method: the immunoSEQ multiplex PCR assay. What TCRdb holds here is the immuneACCESS table cut down to in-frame rearrangements. Part of the clones is not present; checked against another copy, under half of the missing clones reflect an unresolved V gene, and the others are unexplained. The sample table records about 2 million clones; about 95% of these occur just once. 1% to 1.5% of the sample belongs to the ten largest clones. CD8 naive samples were CD45RO-negative cells positively selected for CCR7, giving a CD45RA+CCR7+ population that excluded TemRA cells. Sequencing was carried out using naive CD8+ T cells sorted from blood. The cell subset or site label here, explained by the study, means: CD45RA+CCR7+. All receptors derive from a man between 18 and 29 years old in good health.

This chain's CDR3 is CASSLEPWLAGGDEQFF. Here the CDR3 DNA reads TGTGCCAGCAGCTTAGAGCCATGGCTAGCGGGGGGGGATGAGCAGTTCTTC. The chain combines TRBV11-1 with TRBJ2-1; 12 bases align to TRBD2. V was pared by 1 base and J by 8 bases, with 9 bases of the junction left unmatched. This CDR3 contains 17 residues. The germline V gene encodes CDR1 SGHAT and CDR2 FQDESV (reference sequence).

The chain recombines TRBV30 with TRBJ2-3; D possibly corresponds to TRBD2 (5 bases). The germline gives CDR1 GTSNPN, CDR2 SVGIG (reference sequence). Trimming took off 3 bases at V and 3 bases at J, with 10 bases between the two ends. The CDR3 totals 13 residues. CDR3 region: CAWREEYTDTQYF. Here the CDR3 DNA reads TGTGCCTGGAGGGAGGAGTATACAGATACGCAGTATTTT.

This clone has just one count. The chain uses TRBV4-1 and TRBJ2-3; no firm D call. This CDR3 comprises 15 residues. Germline lookup yields CDR1 MGHRA and CDR2 YSYEKL. Trimming left V 3 bases short and J 4 bases short, with 14 bases between. In DNA, the CDR3 is TGCGCCAGCAGCCAGACCCCCTCACCCCCAGATACGCAGTATTTT. Its translation: CASSQTPSPPDTQYF.

The V and J genes are TRBV6-1 and TRBJ2-2; the D call may be TRBD1 or TRBD2 (5 bases each). This CDR3 is built from 17 residues. Between the trimmed V and J ends, which lost 4 bases and 5 bases, there was a span of 20 bases. The germline V gene encodes CDR1 MNHNS and CDR2 SASEGT. CDR3 DNA: TGTGCCAGCAGTGCAACTCCGGGGACCGCCGGGACCGGGGAGCTGTTTTTT. The encoded protein is CASSATPGTAGTGELFF.

The V and J genes are TRBV27 and TRBJ1-5; TRBD1 matches at 9 bases. Trimming at V came to 5 bases and at J to 4 bases, leaving 9 bases not matched to a gene. CDR3 length equals 16 residues. Germline V gene data show CDR1 as MNHEY and CDR2 as SMNVEV (reference sequence). The DNA of the CDR3 is TGTGCCAGCAGTGCCATGGACAGGGGCGGAAATCAGCCCCAGCATTTT. Amino acids: CASSAMDRGGNQPQHF.

This CDR3 reads CASEFRDRDYEQYF. Written as DNA, the CDR3 is TGTGCCAGCGAATTCCGGGACAGGGACTACGAGCAGTACTTC. The chain links TRBV7-9 to TRBJ2-7; 9 bases are shared with TRBD1. V was clipped by 8 bases and J by 3 bases; unmatched bases: 8. CDR1 and CDR2 from the germline V gene are SEHNR and FQNEAQ (reference sequence). This CDR3 is 14 amino acids long. The variable domain in full, with the rest retrieved from reference TRBV7-9 and TRBJ2-7, is DTGVSQNPRHKITKRGQNVTFRCDPISEHNRLYWYRQTLGQGPEFLTYFQNEAQLEKSRLLSDRFSAERPKGSFSTLEIQRTEQGDSAMYLCASEFRDRDYEQYFGPGTRLTVT.

This sequence joins TRBV4-2 and TRBJ1-1; D not resolved. V was clipped by 4 bases and J by 8 bases, with 11 bases between them. The CDR3 length is 12 residues. CDR1 is LGHNA, CDR2 YNFKEQ, per germline. CDR3 residues: CASSPPGVEAFF. CDR3 DNA: TGTGCCAGCAGCCCTCCAGGAGTGGAAGCTTTCTTT.

The chain employs TRBV13 and TRBJ2-7, with D perhaps matching TRBD1 (5 bases). This CDR3 is 17 amino acids long. The germline gives CDR1 PRHDT, CDR2 FYEKMQ (reference sequence). Trimming removed 0 bases at V and 3 bases at J, with 18 bases between. The CDR3: CASSLGFGWGDIYEQYF. The DNA of the CDR3 is TGTGCCAGCAGCTTAGGTTTTGGATGGGGCGATATCTACGAGCAGTACTTC.

Points on this clone: The sample has other DNA sequences that encode this CDR3 too. The chain joins TRBV7-9 to TRBJ2-3; tentatively, D is TRBD2 (5 bases). The CDR3 is made up of 12 amino acids. Germline values: CDR1 SEHNR, CDR2 FQNEAQ (reference sequence). The V end was cut by 3 bases, the J end by 4 bases, with 5 bases between. The CDR3 DNA reads TGTGCCAGCAGCTTGAGGGCAGATACGCAGTATTTT. Amino acids: CASSLRADTQYF.

As to this clone: The identical CDR3 is also encoded by other nucleotide sequences in the sample. The chain links TRBV19 to TRBJ2-1; D perhaps matches TRBD2 (6 bases). The germline V gene has CDR1 LNHDA and CDR2 SQIVND (reference sequence). Trimming took 1 base from V and 0 from J, leaving 10 bases between them. This CDR3 spans 16 amino acids. The CDR3 nucleotides are TGTGCCAGTAGTATAGTGGGGGGAAGCTCCTACAATGAGCAGTTCTTC. Protein sequence: CASSIVGGSSYNEQFF.

The chain joins TRBV7-2 to TRBJ2-2; 14 nucleotides agree with TRBD2. Per the germline V gene, CDR1 is SGHTA and CDR2 is FQGNSA. CDR3 length: 19 residues. J was trimmed by 1 base and V by 0 bases; bases with no gene match: 4. CDR3 loop: CASSLAGLAGVLNTGELFF. The CDR3 bases are TGTGCCAGCAGCTTAGCGGGACTAGCGGGGGTCCTGAACACCGGGGAGCTGTTTTTT.

As for this clone: Other DNA sequences in the same sample also yield this CDR3. The chain combines TRBV28 with TRBJ2-7; D may be TRBD2 (5 bases). The V end was cut by 3 bases, the J end by 4 bases, with 7 bases between. The CDR3 totals 12 residues. Germline V gives CDR1 MDHEN, CDR2 SYDVKM. The CDR3 protein is CASSFPGYEQYF. The CDR3 coding sequence is TGTGCCAGCAGTTTCCCGGGATACGAGCAGTACTTC.

The chain couples TRBV2 to TRBJ1-2; D gene uncertain. This CDR3 has 16 residues. V dropped 2 bases and J dropped 6 bases, with 19 bases sitting between them. CDR1 and CDR2 (germline): SNHLY, FYNNEI. The CDR3 loop reads CASSEHGPTVPHGYTF. CDR3 bases: TGTGCCAGCAGTGAACATGGACCCACAGTCCCCCATGGCTACACCTTC.

This CDR3 reads CASSPGTGEAFF. CDR3 DNA sequence: TGTGCCAGCAGTCCCGGGACAGGTGAAGCTTTCTTT. The V gene is TRBV27, the J gene TRBJ1-1; TRBD1 matches 8 bases. Germline trimming cut 5 bases from V and 7 bases from J; bases unmatched to any gene: 3. CDR3 size: 12 residues. Germline V gene sequence: CDR1 MNHEY, CDR2 SMNVEV (reference sequence).

Points on this clone: At the DNA level, this CDR3 is encoded by other sequences in the same sample as well. V and J are TRBV2 and TRBJ2-3; D is undetermined. Germline V gene data show CDR1 as SNHLY and CDR2 as FYNNEI. The CDR3 is 15 residues long. Trimming removed 1 base at V and 2 bases at J, with 10 bases between. For the CDR3, the DNA is TGTGCCAGCAGTGAAGGCACAGCCAACACAGATACGCAGTATTTT. Translated: CASSEGTANTDTQYF.